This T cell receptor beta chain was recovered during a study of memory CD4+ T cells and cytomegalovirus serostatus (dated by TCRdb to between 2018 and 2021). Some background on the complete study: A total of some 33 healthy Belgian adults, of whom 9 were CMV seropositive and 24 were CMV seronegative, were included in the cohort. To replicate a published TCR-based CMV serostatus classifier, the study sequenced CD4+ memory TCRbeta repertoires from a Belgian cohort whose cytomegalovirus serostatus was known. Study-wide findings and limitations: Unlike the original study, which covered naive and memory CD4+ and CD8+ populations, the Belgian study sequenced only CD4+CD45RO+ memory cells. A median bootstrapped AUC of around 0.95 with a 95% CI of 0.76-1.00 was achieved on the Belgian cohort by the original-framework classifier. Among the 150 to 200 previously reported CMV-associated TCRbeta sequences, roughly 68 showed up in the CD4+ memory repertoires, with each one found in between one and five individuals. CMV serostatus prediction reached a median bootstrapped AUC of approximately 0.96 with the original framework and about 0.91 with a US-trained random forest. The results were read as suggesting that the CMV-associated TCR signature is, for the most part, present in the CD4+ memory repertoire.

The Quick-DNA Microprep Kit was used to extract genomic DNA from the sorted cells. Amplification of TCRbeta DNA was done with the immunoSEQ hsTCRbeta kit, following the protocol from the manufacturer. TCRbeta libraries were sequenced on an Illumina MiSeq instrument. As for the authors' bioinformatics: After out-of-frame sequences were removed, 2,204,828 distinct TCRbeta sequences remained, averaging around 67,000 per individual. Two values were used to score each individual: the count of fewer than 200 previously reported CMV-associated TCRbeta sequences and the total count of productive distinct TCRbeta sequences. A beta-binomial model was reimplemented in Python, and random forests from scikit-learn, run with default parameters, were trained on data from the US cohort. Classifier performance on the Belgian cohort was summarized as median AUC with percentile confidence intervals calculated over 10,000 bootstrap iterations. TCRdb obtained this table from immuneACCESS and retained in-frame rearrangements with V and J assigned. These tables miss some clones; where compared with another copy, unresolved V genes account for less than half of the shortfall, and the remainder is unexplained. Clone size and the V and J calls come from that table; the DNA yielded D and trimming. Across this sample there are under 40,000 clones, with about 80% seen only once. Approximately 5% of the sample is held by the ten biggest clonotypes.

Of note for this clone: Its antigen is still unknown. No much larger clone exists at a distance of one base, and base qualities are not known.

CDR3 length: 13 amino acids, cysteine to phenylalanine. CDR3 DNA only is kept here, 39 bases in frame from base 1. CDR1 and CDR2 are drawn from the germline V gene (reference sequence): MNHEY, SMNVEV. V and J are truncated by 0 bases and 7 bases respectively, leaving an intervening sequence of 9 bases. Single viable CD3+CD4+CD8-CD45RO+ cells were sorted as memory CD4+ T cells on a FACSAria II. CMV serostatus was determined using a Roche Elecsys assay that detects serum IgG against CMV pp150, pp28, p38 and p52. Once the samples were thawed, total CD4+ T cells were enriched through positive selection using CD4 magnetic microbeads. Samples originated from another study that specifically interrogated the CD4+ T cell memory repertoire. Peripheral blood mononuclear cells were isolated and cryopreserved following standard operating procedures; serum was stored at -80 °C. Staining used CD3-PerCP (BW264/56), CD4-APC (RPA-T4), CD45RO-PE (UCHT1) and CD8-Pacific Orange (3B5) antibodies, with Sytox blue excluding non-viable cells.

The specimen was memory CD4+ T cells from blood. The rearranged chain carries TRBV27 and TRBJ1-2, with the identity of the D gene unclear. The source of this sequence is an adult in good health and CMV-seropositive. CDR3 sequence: CASSLSGSGGYTF. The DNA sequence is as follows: TGTGCCAGCAGTTTATCAGGGTCCGGTGGCTACACCTTC.